This is a list of T cell receptor beta chains from one sample in a study of cytomegalovirus exposure and HLA in healthy donors. Only in-frame clones appear in the TCRdb table, and some are missing; sequencing was by immunoSEQ multiplex PCR. The sample lists under 120,000 clones, about 68% occurring once. The sequencing input was PBMCs. The receptors were sampled from a man aged 25 to 45 in good health and CMV-seropositive. Each CDR3 is given with its conserved first and last residue.

TRBV19,TRBJ1-5,CASAGKGWQPQHF
TRBV6-5,TRBJ1-6,CASSQQGTASPLHF
TRBV19,TRBJ2-7,CASTFAASGGAAYEQYF
TRBV19,TRBJ1-3,CASSISSSGNTIYF
TRBV7-9,TRBJ2-4,CASSLGAENIQYF
TRBV29-1,TRBJ2-3,CSVDGGGTDTQYF
TRBV27,TRBJ1-4,CASRPAGLEKLFF
TRBV5-4,TRBJ1-1,CASSFEQGRAFF
TRBV7-9,TRBJ2-7,CASSLPGFAYEQYF
TRBV5-1,TRBJ2-5,CASSPTGGGETQYF
TRBV5-1,TRBJ2-5,CASSSSSGGEETQYF
TRBV7-8,TRBJ1-3,CASSLGGPSGNTIYF
TRBV10-3,TRBJ1-2,CAISELPTGGYTF
TRBV5-1,TRBJ2-3,CASSGVQGQYF
TRBV7-9,TRBJ2-2,CARSRDRSAGELFF
TRBV27,TRBJ2-2,CASSLTQGMNTGELFF
TRBV11-2,TRBJ2-3,CASSLDVGAFTDTQYF
TRBV7-2,TRBJ2-7,CASTHSGYEQYF
TRBV5-1,TRBJ2-5,CASSPIPGETQYF
TRBV10-2,TRBJ2-3,CASSASRGESTDTQYF
TRBV9,TRBJ1-4,CASNVAGSLNEKLFF
TRBV5-1,TRBJ1-2,CASSLQANYGYTF
TRBV6-5,TRBJ1-1,CASRQSQVITLEAFF
TRBV5-1,TRBJ2-2,CASSLVRNTGELFF